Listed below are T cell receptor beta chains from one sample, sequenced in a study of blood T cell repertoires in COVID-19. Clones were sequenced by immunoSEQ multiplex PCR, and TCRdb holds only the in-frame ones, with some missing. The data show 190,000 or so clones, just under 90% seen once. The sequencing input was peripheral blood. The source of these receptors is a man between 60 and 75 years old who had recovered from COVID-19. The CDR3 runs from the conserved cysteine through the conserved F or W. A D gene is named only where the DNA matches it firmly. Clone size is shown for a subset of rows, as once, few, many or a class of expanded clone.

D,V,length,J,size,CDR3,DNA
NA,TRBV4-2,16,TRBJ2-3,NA,CASSQGSGGWSDTQYF,TGTGCCAGCAGCCAAGGGTCGGGGGGCTGGTCAGATACGCAGTATTTT
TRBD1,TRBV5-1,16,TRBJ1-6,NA,CASSGDRGHGNSPLHF,TGCGCCAGCAGCGGCGACAGGGGGCATGGTAATTCACCCCTCCACTTT
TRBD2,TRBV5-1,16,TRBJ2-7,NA,CASSLLGTSGTYEQYF,TGCGCCAGCAGCCTACTCGGGACTAGCGGCACCTACGAGCAGTACTTC
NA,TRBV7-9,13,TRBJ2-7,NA,CASSLGAGWEQYF,TGTGCCAGCAGCTTAGGTGCGGGTTGGGAGCAGTACTTC
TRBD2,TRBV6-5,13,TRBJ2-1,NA,CASQGGPINEQFF,TGTGCCAGCCAGGGAGGGCCAATTAATGAGCAGTTCTTC
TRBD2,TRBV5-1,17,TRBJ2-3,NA,CASSLLTSGASTDTQYF,TGCGCCAGCAGCTTACTAACTAGCGGGGCTAGCACAGATACGCAGTATTTT
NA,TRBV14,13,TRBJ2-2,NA,CASSQVTGGELFF,TGTGCCAGCAGCCAAGTGACTGGCGGGGAGCTGTTTTTT
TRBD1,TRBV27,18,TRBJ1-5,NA,CARALSKDRGRISEPQHF,TGTGCCAGGGCCCTCTCTAAAGACAGGGGTAGGATTAGTGAGCCCCAGCATTTT
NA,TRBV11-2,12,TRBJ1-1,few,CASSQNGPEAFF,TGTGCCAGCAGCCAGAATGGGCCTGAAGCTTTCTTT
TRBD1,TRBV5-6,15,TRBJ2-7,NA,CASSFGDSPSDEQYF,TGTGCCAGCAGTTTCGGGGACAGCCCTTCGGACGAGCAGTACTTC
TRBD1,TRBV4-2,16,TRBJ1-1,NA,CASSFGTANLNTEAFF,TGTGCCAGCAGCTTCGGGACAGCTAATTTGAACACTGAAGCTTTCTTT
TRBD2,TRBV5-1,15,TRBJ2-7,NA,CASSPSRGGVGEQYF,TGCGCCAGCAGCCCCAGCCGGGGGGGAGTAGGGGAGCAGTACTTC
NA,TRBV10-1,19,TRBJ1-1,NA,CASCVPRGGGGGQNTEAFF,TGCGCCAGCTGTGTCCCGCGGGGGGGCGGGGGAGGGCAGAACACTGAAGCTTTCTTT
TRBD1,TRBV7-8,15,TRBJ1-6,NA,CASSLLRDRNSPLHF,TGTGCCAGCAGTCTTCTCCGGGACAGAAATTCACCCCTCCACTTT
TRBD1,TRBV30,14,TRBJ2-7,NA,CAWRWSGGTYEQYF,TGTGCCTGGAGGTGGTCAGGGGGCACCTACGAGCAGTACTTC
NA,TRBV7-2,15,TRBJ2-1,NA,CASSLEGGTSVEQFF,TGTGCCAGCAGCTTAGAGGGGGGGACGTCAGTTGAGCAGTTCTTC
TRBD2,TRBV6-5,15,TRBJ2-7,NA,CASSSRDYSSYEQYF,TGTGCCAGCAGCAGCCGGGACTACAGCTCCTACGAGCAGTACTTC
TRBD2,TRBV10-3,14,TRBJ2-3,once,CAIGSSGVTDTQYF,TGTGCCATCGGTTCTAGCGGGGTCACAGATACGCAGTATTTT
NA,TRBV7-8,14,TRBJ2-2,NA,CASSPRLDTGELFF,TGTGCCAGCAGCCCCCGGTTGGACACCGGGGAGCTGTTTTTT
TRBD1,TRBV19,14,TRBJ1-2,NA,CASSTDRAFYGYTF,TGTGCCAGTAGTACGGACAGGGCGTTCTATGGCTACACCTTC
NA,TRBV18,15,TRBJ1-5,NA,CASSPGGPSDQPQHF,TGTGCCAGCTCACCGGGCGGGCCAAGTGATCAGCCCCAGCATTTT
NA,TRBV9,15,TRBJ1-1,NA,CASSGRASANTEAFF,TGTGCCAGCAGCGGCAGGGCGTCCGCGAACACTGAAGCTTTCTTT
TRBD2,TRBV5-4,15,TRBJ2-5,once,CASSLWGDYGETQYF,TGTGCCAGCAGCTTATGGGGGGACTATGGGGAGACCCAGTACTTC
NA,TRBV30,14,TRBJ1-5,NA,CAWSVVQGGQPQHF,TGTGCCTGGAGTGTGGTGCAGGGAGGGCAGCCCCAGCATTTT
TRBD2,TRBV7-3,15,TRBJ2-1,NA,CASSPQGLASVEQFF,TGTGCCAGCAGCCCCCAGGGACTAGCGTCCGTTGAGCAGTTCTTC
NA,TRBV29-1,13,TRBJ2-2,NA,CSVDPVPTGELFF,TGCAGCGTTGACCCCGTCCCCACCGGGGAGCTGTTTTTT
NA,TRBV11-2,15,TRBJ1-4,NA,CASSEGGKLYEKLFF,TGTGCCAGCAGCGAGGGAGGGAAGTTGTATGAAAAACTGTTTTTT